The clone carrying this T cell receptor beta chain was observed a single time. The antigen is not known. The record originates from a study of blood T cells in healthy people across ages. The overall study: Per two T cells, about one barcoded beta molecule was captured through template switching.

Germline V gene lookup returns CDR1 SGHTS and CDR2 YDEGEE. The junction had 11 bases not matched to a gene; V was cut back by 5 bases and J by 1 base. The CDR3 is 17 amino acids. With a J-beta primer mix and a sample-barcoded 5' primer, a second PCR ran 7 to 11 cycles. Every single cDNA molecule received a tag from a template-switch adaptor with 12 random nucleotides. Each CDR3 protein is one row after TCRdb ran MiXCR on the 5' RACE reads. The sample yields 1,500,000 or so distinct CDR3 sequences, 59% seen once. General observations from the study: It was not known whether donors were CMV positive (a possible confounder of expanded clonotype changes).

Sequencing input: blood. The sequence was obtained from a man younger than 35 in good health. The rearrangement links TRBV5-8 to TRBJ2-3, with 9 positions matching TRBD2. This chain's CDR3 is CASRTALWTSGTDTQYF. The CDR3 DNA sequence: TGTGCCAGCAGGACTGCGCTGTGGACTAGCGGCACAGATACGCAGTATTTT.